Following are 21 T cell receptor beta chains from one sample sequenced in a study of cytomegalovirus exposure and HLA in healthy donors. 13 Jbeta primers and 60 Vbeta primers were used for the PCR. The table came from immunoSEQ multiplex PCR; TCRdb's copy has only in-frame clones and leaves some out. The sample carries approximately 170,000 clones, around 83% recorded once. The sample consisted of PBMCs. The receptors here all came from a young man in good health and CMV-seropositive.

This sequence joins TRBV4-2 and TRBJ1-1, with 7 bases aligning to TRBD1. The germline V gene encodes CDR1 LGHNA and CDR2 YNFKEQ. The CDR3 has 17 residues. V shed 5 bases and J 0 bases; nucleotides not matched to a gene: 12. The chain's CDR3 is CASSSLNRGVMNTEAFF. The CDR3 nucleotides read TGTGCCAGCAGCTCTCTCAACAGGGGAGTGATGAACACTGAAGCTTTCTTT.

V is TRBV2 and J is TRBJ1-4; D is possibly TRBD1 (6 bases). CDR3 length equals 15 residues. Trimming took off 4 bases at V and 10 bases at J, with 19 bases between the two ends. CDR1 is SNHLY and CDR2 is FYNNEI in the germline V gene. In nucleotides, the CDR3 is TGTGCCAGCAGTGTTTGGGACACACAAAAAGGAAAACTGTTTTTT. Its translation: CASSVWDTQKGKLFF.

A note on this clone: One end of the junction is discordant with germline, which a read error may explain. The rearrangement uses TRBV14 and TRBJ2-1, with 7 bases lining up with TRBD2. The V gene's germline CDR1 is SGHDN and CDR2 FVKESK. This CDR3 has 14 amino acids. CDR3: CASSQEISAGALIF. CDR3 DNA: TGTGCCAGCAGCCAAGAGATTAGCGCGGGAGCTCTGATCTTC.

V is TRBV6-1 and J is TRBJ2-7; 7 positions agree with TRBD1. Germline-derived CDR1 and CDR2 are MNHNS and SASEGT. V was pared by 7 bases and J by 2 bases, with 8 bases of the junction left unmatched. This CDR3 region has 14 residues. The CDR3 spells CASTIQGTPYEQYV. The CDR3 nucleotides are TGTGCCAGCACTATACAGGGGACGCCCTACGAGCAGTACGTC.

A single count supports this clone. The chain is built from TRBV29-1 and TRBJ2-7, with 8 bases that match TRBD2. Germline CDR1 SQVTM, CDR2 ANQGSEA. With 2 bases clipped from V and 2 bases from J, the junction kept 14 bases outside the gene matches. The length of the CDR3 is 17 residues. CDR3 sequence reads: CSVEWPSGLPPTYEQYF. CDR3 DNA sequence: TGCAGCGTTGAATGGCCTAGCGGGTTACCGCCGACCTACGAGCAGTACTTC.

DNA for the CDR3: TGTGCCAGCAAGATGAGGGGGCCTGAGACCCAGTACTTC. It specifies CASKMRGPETQYF. The chain carries TRBV11-3 and TRBJ2-5, with 7 nucleotides matching TRBD1. V lost 7 bases to trimming and J lost 5 bases; unmatched junction nucleotides: 7. CDR1 is SGHNT and CDR2 is YENEEA in the germline V gene. The CDR3 covers 13 residues.

V and J are TRBV9 and TRBJ1-2; D perhaps matches TRBD1 (5 bases). V dropped 0 bases and J dropped 7 bases, with 13 bases sitting between them. Germline values: CDR1 SGDLS, CDR2 YYNGEE. This CDR3 comprises 14 residues. CDR3: CASSVGQGFGGYTF. For the CDR3, the DNA is TGTGCCAGCAGCGTAGGCCAGGGCTTTGGTGGCTACACCTTC.

The chain carries TRBV6-1 and TRBJ2-7, with 8 bases that match TRBD1. Germline V gene sequence: CDR1 MNHNS, CDR2 SASEGT. This CDR3 contains 15 residues. Trimming removed 3 bases from V and 0 bases from J; junction bases left unmatched: 4. CDR3 DNA sequence: TGTGCCAGCAGTGACACCGGGACAGGCTCCTACGAGCAGTACGTC. This encodes CASSDTGTGSYEQYV.

The chain employs TRBV29-1 and TRBJ2-3, with 7 nucleotides matching TRBD1. Germline loops: CDR1 SQVTM, CDR2 ANQGSEA. CDR3 length: 12 residues. In DNA form, the CDR3 reads TGCAGTGGACAGGTCCCCACAGATACGCAGTATTTT. This codes for CSGQVPTDTQYF.

The rearrangement links TRBV15 to TRBJ2-7; D is uncertain. The CDR3 sequence is 15 residues long. Germline CDR1 LNHNV, CDR2 YYDKDF (reference sequence). The V end was cut by 0 bases, the J end by 9 bases, with 18 bases between. The CDR3 DNA reads as TGTGCCACCAGCAGAGAGAGTACAGCTTCTTCGCCGCAGTACTTC. This sequence encodes CATSRESTASSPQYF.

DNA for the CDR3: TGCGCCAGCGGGGGACTAGCGGGGCGCACAGATACGCAGTATTTT. Translated: CASGGLAGRTDTQYF. V usage is TRBV4-3 and J usage is TRBJ2-3; 13 bases map to TRBD2. The CDR3 is 15 residues long. V was pared by 8 bases and J by 1 base, with 3 bases of the junction left unmatched. Germline assignment: CDR1 LGHNA and CDR2 YSLEER.

The chain has TRBV6-1 and TRBJ1-4; D uncertain. The CDR3 length is 13 residues. Trimming shortened V by 0 bases and J by 11 bases, and 10 bases separated the two germline ends. CDR1 is MNHNS and CDR2 is SASEGT in the germline V gene. In DNA, the CDR3 is TGTGCCAGCAGTGAAGCGAGCGGTTTTAAACTGTTTTTT. Translated, it gives CASSEASGFKLFF.

In this sample, this clone turned up many times. CDR3 coding DNA: TGTGCCAGCAGTGACTCTCTCGGGGGAGATACGCAGTATTTT. Translation gives CASSDSLGGDTQYF. The gene calls are TRBV6-4 and TRBJ2-3; D is perhaps TRBD2 (6 bases). Germline V lookup: CDR1 MRHNA, CDR2 SNTAGT. The CDR3 has 14 residues. V gave up 0 bases and J gave up 5 bases, with 9 bases separating them.

The chain combines TRBV7-8 with TRBJ1-1; no clear D gene. Germline CDR1 and CDR2: SGHVS and FQNEAQ. Trimming removed 2 bases at V and 1 base at J, with 5 bases between. The CDR3 runs 13 residues. The CDR3 protein is CASSLYRNTEAFF. Here the CDR3 DNA reads TGTGCCAGCAGCTTATATAGGAACACTGAAGCTTTCTTT.

In nucleotides, the CDR3 is TGTGCCAGCAGCTTCCCCGTTACGCAGTATTTT. Amino acid sequence: CASSFPVTQYF. This chain uses TRBV7-9 with TRBJ2-3; D call uncertain. This CDR3 is built from 11 residues. The ends were cut back, 3 bases at V and 8 bases at J, with 6 bases in the middle. Germline CDR1 and CDR2: SEHNR and FQNEAQ (reference sequence).

The J gene is TRBJ1-2, the V gene TRBV7-2; tentatively, D is TRBD1 (5 bases). Trimming removed 5 bases from V and 5 bases from J, with 9 bases in between. The CDR3 consists of 12 residues. Germline-derived CDR1 and CDR2 are SGHTA and FQGNSA. CDR3 coding DNA: TGTGCCAGCAGCCTGCAGGGTTATGGCTACACCTTC. Residues: CASSLQGYGYTF. The whole variable domain, filled in from reference TRBV7-2 and TRBJ1-2, reads GAGVSQSPSNKVTEKGKDVELRCDPISGHTALYWYRQSLGQGLEFLIYFQGNSAPDKSGLPSDRFSAERTGGSVSTLTIQRTQQEDSAVYLCASSLQGYGYTFGSGTRLTVV.

The rearrangement links TRBV4-1 to TRBJ2-7; D possibly corresponds to TRBD2 (6 bases). Trimming pared 4 bases from V and 5 bases from J, leaving 15 bases between. This CDR3 is 14 amino acids long. Germline values: CDR1 MGHRA, CDR2 YSYEKL. The CDR3 protein is CASSPRRERDEQYF. In nucleotides, the CDR3 is TGCGCCAGCAGCCCCCGGAGGGAGAGGGACGAGCAGTACTTC.

The chain employs TRBV25-1 and TRBJ2-7; TRBD2 matches at 13 bases. This CDR3 has 15 residues. CDR1 is MGHDK and CDR2 is SYGVNS in the germline V gene. Trimming took 8 bases from V and 1 from J; bases not matched to a gene: 5. The CDR3 DNA sequence: TGTGCCAGCGGGACTAGCGGGAAGGGGTCCTACGAGCAGTACTTC. This encodes CASGTSGKGSYEQYF.

The chain uses TRBV6-5 and TRBJ2-7, with 12 bases lining up with TRBD2. Losses at the gene ends were 3 bases for V and 4 bases for J; bases not matched to a gene: 4. The CDR3 is made up of 15 amino acids. Germline V CDR1 and CDR2: MNHEY, SVGAGI. The CDR3 protein is CASSYGTSGRYEQYF. The CDR3 DNA reads TGTGCCAGCAGTTATGGGACTAGCGGGCGGTACGAGCAGTACTTC.

This clone was recorded once. This chain joins TRBV11-2 and TRBJ1-1; TRBD1 is a possible D gene (5 bases). The CDR3 length is 17 residues. Trimming pared 6 bases from V and 5 bases from J, leaving 25 bases between. From germline, CDR1 is SGHAT and CDR2 FQNNGV. The CDR3 region is CASSTSWTKGDGTEAFF. The CDR3 nucleotides read TGTGCCAGCAGTACCTCGTGGACAAAAGGCGATGGGACTGAAGCTTTCTTT.

The CDR3 is CASSSTLNTGELFF. In DNA form, the CDR3 reads TGCGCCAGCAGCAGCACCTTGAACACCGGGGAGCTGTTTTTT. J is TRBJ2-2 and V is TRBV4-1, with D hard to call. Germline CDR1 reads MGHRA; CDR2 reads YSYEKL. Trimming removed 5 bases at V and 1 base at J, with 8 bases between. This CDR3 is 14 amino acids long.